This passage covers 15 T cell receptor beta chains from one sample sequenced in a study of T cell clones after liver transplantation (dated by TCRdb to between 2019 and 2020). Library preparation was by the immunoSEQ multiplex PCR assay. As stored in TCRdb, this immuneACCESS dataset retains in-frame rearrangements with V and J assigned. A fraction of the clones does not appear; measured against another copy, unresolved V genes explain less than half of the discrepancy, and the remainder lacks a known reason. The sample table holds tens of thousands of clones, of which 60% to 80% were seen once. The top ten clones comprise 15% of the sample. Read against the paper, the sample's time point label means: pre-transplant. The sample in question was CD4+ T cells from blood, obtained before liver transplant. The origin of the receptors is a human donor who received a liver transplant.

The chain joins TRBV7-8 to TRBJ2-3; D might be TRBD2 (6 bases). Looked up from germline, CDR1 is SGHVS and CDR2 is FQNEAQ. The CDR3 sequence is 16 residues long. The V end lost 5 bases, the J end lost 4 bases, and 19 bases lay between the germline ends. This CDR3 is CASSPPRLGRSDTQYF. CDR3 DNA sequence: TGTGCCAGCAGCCCCCCGAGACTAGGGCGGTCAGATACGCAGTATTTT.

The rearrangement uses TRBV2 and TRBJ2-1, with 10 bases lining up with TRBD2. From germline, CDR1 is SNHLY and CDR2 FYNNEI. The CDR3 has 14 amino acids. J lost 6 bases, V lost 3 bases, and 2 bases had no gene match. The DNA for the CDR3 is TGTGCCAGCAGTGAGGGACTAGCGAGCAATGAGCAGTTCTTC. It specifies CASSEGLASNEQFF.

The CDR3 spells CASWVGGGTDTQYF. The CDR3 DNA follows: TGTGCCAGCTGGGTCGGCGGGGGAACTGATACGCAGTATTTT. This rearrangement joins TRBV28 to TRBJ2-3; 7 nucleotides line up with TRBD2. There are 14 residues in the CDR3. CDR1 and CDR2 (germline): MDHEN, SYDVKM. Losses at the gene ends were 8 bases for V and 6 bases for J; bases not matched to a gene: 11. Full variable domain (remainder filled in from reference TRBV28 and TRBJ2-3): DVKVTQSSRYLVKRTGEKVFLECVQDMDHENMFWYRQDPGLGLRLIYFSYDVKMKEKGDIPEGYSVSREKKERFSLILESASTNQTSMYLCASWVGGGTDTQYFGPGTRLTVL.

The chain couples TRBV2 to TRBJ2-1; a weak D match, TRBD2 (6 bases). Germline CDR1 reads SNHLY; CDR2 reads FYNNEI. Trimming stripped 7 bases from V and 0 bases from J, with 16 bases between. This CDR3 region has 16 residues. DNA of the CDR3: TGTGCCAGCATGCGGGACGCCTCGAGCTCCTACAATGAGCAGTTCTTC. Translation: CASMRDASSSYNEQFF.

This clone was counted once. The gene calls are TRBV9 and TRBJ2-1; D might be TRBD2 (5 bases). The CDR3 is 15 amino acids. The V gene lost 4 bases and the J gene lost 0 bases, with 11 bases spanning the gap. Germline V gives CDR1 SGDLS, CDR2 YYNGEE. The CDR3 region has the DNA TGTGCCAGCAGCCCGGACTGGAGCTCCTACAATGAGCAGTTCTTC. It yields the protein CASSPDWSSYNEQFF.

CDR3 DNA: TGTGCCAGCAGCTCGCGCAGGGTAGGCTCCTACGAGCAGTACTTC. Translated, it gives CASSSRRVGSYEQYF. The chain has TRBV7-9 and TRBJ2-7; tentatively, D is TRBD1 (5 bases). V lost 4 bases, J lost 0 bases, and 13 bases lay in between. CDR1 and CDR2 from the germline V gene are SEHNR and FQNEAQ (reference sequence). There are 15 residues in the CDR3.

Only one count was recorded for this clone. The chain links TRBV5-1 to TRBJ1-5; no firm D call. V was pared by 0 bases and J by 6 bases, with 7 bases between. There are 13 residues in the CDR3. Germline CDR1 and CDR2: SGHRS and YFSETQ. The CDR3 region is CASSLGERQPQHF. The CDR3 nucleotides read TGCGCCAGCAGCTTGGGAGAGCGTCAGCCCCAGCATTTT.

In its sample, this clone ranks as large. The CDR3 nucleotides read TGTGCCAGTAGTCAGGGGCACTATGGCTACACCTTC. Its translation: CASSQGHYGYTF. The V and J genes are TRBV19 and TRBJ1-2; maybe TRBD1 (6 bases). Trimming removed 5 bases at V and 3 bases at J, with 7 bases between. Per the germline V gene, CDR1 is LNHDA and CDR2 is SQIVND (reference sequence). This CDR3 spans 12 amino acids.

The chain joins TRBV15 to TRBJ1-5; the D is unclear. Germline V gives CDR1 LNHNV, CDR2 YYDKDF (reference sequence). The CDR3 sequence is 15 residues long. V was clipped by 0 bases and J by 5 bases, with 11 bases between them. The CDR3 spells CATSRDAAADQPQHF. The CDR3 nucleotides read TGTGCCACCAGCAGAGACGCGGCAGCGGATCAGCCCCAGCATTTT.

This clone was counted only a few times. The CDR3: CASSQGGINYTF. The CDR3 DNA reads TGTGCCAGCAGTCAGGGGGGTATAAACTACACCTTC. The chain uses TRBV2 and TRBJ1-2, with TRBD1 identical over 7 bases. This CDR3 has 12 residues. J was trimmed by 10 bases and V by 5 bases; bases with no gene match: 7. The germline CDR1 and CDR2 sequences are SNHLY and FYNNEI.

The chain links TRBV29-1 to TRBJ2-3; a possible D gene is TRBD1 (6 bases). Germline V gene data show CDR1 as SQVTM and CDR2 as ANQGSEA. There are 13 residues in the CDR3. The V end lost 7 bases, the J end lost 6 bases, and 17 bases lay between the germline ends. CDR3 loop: CSARLTGGDTQYF. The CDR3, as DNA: TGCAGCGCCCGGTTGACAGGTGGGGATACGCAGTATTTT.

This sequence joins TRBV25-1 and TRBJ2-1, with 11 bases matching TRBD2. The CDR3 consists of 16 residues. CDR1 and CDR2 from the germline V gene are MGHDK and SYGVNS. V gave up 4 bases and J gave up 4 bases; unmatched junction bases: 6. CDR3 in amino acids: CASSASGTSGYNEQFF. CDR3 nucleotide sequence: TGTGCCAGCAGTGCCTCCGGGACTAGCGGATACAATGAGCAGTTCTTC.

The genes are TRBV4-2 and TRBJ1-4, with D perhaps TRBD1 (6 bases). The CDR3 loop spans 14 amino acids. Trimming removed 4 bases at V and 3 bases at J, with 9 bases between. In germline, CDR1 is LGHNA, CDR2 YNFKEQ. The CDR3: CASSLDSSNEKLFF. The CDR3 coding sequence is TGTGCCAGCAGCCTGGACAGCTCTAATGAAAAACTGTTTTTT.

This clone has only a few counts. CDR3 region: CASAPPGGNQPQHF. The DNA of the CDR3 is TGTGCTAGTGCCCCTCCAGGGGGTAATCAGCCCCAGCATTTT. The J gene is TRBJ1-5, the V gene TRBV12-5, with 7 bases lining up with TRBD1. V trimming: 7 bases; J trimming: 4 bases; junction bases outside the gene matches: 7. This CDR3 comprises 14 residues. CDR1 is LGHNT and CDR2 is FRNRAP in the germline V gene.

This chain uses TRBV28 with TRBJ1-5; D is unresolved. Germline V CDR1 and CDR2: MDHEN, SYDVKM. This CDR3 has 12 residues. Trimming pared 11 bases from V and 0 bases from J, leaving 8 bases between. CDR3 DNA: TGTGCCGGCCAGGATAGCAATCAGCCCCAGCATTTT. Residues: CAGQDSNQPQHF.